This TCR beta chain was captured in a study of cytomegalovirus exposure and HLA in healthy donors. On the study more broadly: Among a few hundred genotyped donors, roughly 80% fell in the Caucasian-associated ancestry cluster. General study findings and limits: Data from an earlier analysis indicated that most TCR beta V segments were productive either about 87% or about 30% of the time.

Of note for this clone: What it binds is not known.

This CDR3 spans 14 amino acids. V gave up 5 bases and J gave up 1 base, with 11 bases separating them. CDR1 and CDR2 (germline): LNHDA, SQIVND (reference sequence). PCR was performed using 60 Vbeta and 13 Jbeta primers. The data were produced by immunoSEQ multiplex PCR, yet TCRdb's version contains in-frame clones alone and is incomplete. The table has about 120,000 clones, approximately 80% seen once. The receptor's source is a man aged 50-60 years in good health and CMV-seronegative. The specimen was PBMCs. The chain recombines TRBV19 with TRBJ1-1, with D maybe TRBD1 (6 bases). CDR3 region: CASSPRQANTEAFF. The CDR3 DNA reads TGTGCCAGTAGTCCTCGACAGGCGAACACTGAAGCTTTCTTT.